This T cell receptor (beta chain) was found in a study of identifying expanded T cells in peripheral blood. Findings and caveats of the study: Approximately 1.2 clones differed between technical replicates, versus about 17 and 20 over time.

Of note for this clone: The antigen remains undetermined.

No infections or other immune events were documented during collection. The CDR3 is 11 amino acids. The V gene lost 4 bases and the J gene lost 12 bases, with 14 bases spanning the gap. CDR1 and CDR2 from the germline V gene are GTSNPN and SVGIG (reference sequence). The method was immunoSEQ multiplex PCR; TCRdb's version includes in-frame clones alone and lacks a portion of them. The sample yields 100,000 to 150,000 clones, 86% seen once. The sequence was obtained from a person aged 18 to 70 in good health. The chain carries TRBV30 and TRBJ2-3, with D possibly matching TRBD2 (6 bases). Sequenced material: blood. CDR3 DNA sequence: TGTGCCTGGATTCTGACTAGGGACCAGTATTTT. The encoded protein is CAWILTRDQYF.